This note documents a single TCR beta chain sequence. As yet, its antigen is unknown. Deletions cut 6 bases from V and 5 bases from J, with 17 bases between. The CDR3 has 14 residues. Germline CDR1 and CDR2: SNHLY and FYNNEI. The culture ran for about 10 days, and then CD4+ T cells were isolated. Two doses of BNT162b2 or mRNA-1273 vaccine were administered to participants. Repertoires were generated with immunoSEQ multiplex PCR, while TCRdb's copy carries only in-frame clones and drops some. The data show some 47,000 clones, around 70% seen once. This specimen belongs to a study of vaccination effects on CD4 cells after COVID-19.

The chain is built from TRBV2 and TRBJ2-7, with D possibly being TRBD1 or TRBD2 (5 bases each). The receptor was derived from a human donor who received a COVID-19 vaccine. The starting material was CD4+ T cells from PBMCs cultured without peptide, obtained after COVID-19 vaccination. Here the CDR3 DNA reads TGTGCCAGCAGCCGCGAGGGGTACATACACGAGCAGTACTTC. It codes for CASSREGYIHEQYF.